One sample yielded the 24 T cell receptor beta chains listed below, sequenced in a study of blood T cell repertoires in COVID-19. Some clones are missing from TCRdb's copy, which holds only in-frame ones; the method was immunoSEQ multiplex PCR. The table records around 180,000 clones, about nine tenths of them present only once. The sequenced sample was peripheral blood. These receptors all stem from a man between 60 and 75 years old with acute or convalescent COVID-19.

The chain is built from TRBV7-2 and TRBJ2-7; 9 bases line up with TRBD2. CDR1 is SGHTA, CDR2 FQGNSA, per germline. J gave up 4 bases and V 1 base, and 2 bases lay outside the gene matches. The CDR3 length is 14 residues. CDR3 sequence reads: CASSLVAGGYEQYF. CDR3 bases: TGTGCCAGCAGCTTAGTGGCGGGAGGGTACGAGCAGTACTTC.

As regards this clone: Other DNA sequences in the same sample also yield this CDR3. V is TRBV7-2 and J is TRBJ2-3; TRBD2 aligns across 11 bases. Germline V CDR1 and CDR2: SGHTA, FQGNSA. V dropped 5 bases and J dropped 3; count of bases not matched to a gene: 4. CDR3 size: 15 residues. The CDR3, as DNA: TGTGCCAGCAGCACCCTAGCGGGAGGAACAGATACGCAGTATTTT. Its protein is CASSTLAGGTDTQYF.

This chain joins TRBV19 and TRBJ1-5, with 7 bases fitting TRBD1. Germline CDR1 and CDR2: LNHDA and SQIVND (reference sequence). V shed 4 bases, J shed 0 bases, and the junction held 6 bases outside the gene matches. The CDR3 loop spans 16 amino acids. CDR3: CASSTRDSYSNQPQHF. In DNA, the CDR3 is TGTGCCAGTAGTACCCGGGACAGTTATAGCAATCAGCCCCAGCATTTT. Full variable domain (rest looked up from reference TRBV19 and TRBJ1-5): DGGITQSPKYLFRKEGQNVTLSCEQNLNHDAMYWYRQDPGQGLRLIYYSQIVNDFQKGDIAEGYSVSREKKESFPLTVTSAQKNPTAFYLCASSTRDSYSNQPQHFGDGTRLSIL.

The J gene is TRBJ1-2, the V gene TRBV10-3; 8 bases match TRBD1. Per the germline V gene, CDR1 is ENHRY and CDR2 is SYGVKD. The CDR3 is made up of 18 amino acids. DNA of the CDR3: TGTGCTCTCGGGCCTGAGGGAGACAGGGGCGGCGGGTTCTATGGCTACACCTTC. Residues: CALGPEGDRGGGFYGYTF.

This clone has just one count. V and J are TRBV19 and TRBJ1-2; D possibly corresponds to TRBD1 (5 bases). V lost 6 bases and J lost 2, with 10 bases in between. Germline CDR1 and CDR2: LNHDA and SQIVND (reference sequence). This CDR3 comprises 13 residues. Written as DNA, the CDR3 is TGTGCCAGTAGAGGGGAAGGGAACTATGGCTACACCTTC. This gives the protein CASRGEGNYGYTF.

CDR3 sequence: CASRWGQGVTEAFF. Here the CDR3 DNA reads TGTGCCAGCAGATGGGGACAGGGGGTCACTGAAGCTTTCTTT. The rearrangement uses TRBV5-6 and TRBJ1-1, with 11 bases aligning to TRBD1. With 5 bases clipped from V and 4 bases from J, the junction kept 4 bases outside the gene matches. Germline loops: CDR1 SGHDT, CDR2 YYEEEE. The CDR3 length is 14 residues. The full variable domain, its missing parts supplied by reference TRBV5-6 and TRBJ1-1, is DAGVTQSPTHLIKTRGQQVTLRCSPKSGHDTVSWYQQALGQGPQFIFQYYEEEERQRGNFPDRFSGHQFPNYSSELNVNALLLGDSALYLCASRWGQGVTEAFFGQGTRLTVV.

J is TRBJ1-6 and V is TRBV19; D not resolved. Germline V gene data show CDR1 as LNHDA and CDR2 as SQIVND (reference sequence). With 3 bases removed from V and 8 bases from J, the gap between germline ends came to 8 bases. There are 13 residues in the CDR3. The CDR3 DNA is TGTGCCAGTAGTATTGAGGTTGATTCACCCCTCCACTTT. Protein: CASSIEVDSPLHF.

The chain combines TRBV6-5 with TRBJ2-7; the D gene is possibly TRBD2 (5 bases). V was trimmed by 7 bases and J by 6 bases, leaving 10 bases between them. Germline V lookup: CDR1 MNHEY, CDR2 SVGAGI. This CDR3 comprises 11 residues. CDR3: CASTREGEQYF. CDR3 DNA: TGTGCCAGCACCCGCGAGGGCGAGCAGTACTTC.

The J gene is TRBJ1-1, the V gene TRBV30; TRBD1 agrees at 8 bases. Unmatched junction bases numbered 10, after V lost 8 bases and J lost 5 bases. The germline CDR1 and CDR2 sequences are GTSNPN and SVGIG (reference sequence). This CDR3 comprises 13 residues. CDR3 loop: CAGGAGTGTEAFF. CDR3 sequence (DNA): TGTGCCGGAGGGGCAGGGACAGGAACTGAAGCTTTCTTT.

The chain joins TRBV19 to TRBJ2-7; D may be TRBD2 (6 bases). The germline V and J ends were trimmed by 3 bases and 5 bases, with 14 bases remaining between them. This CDR3 is built from 14 residues. CDR1 and CDR2 (germline): LNHDA, SQIVND (reference sequence). The CDR3 reads CASSISGEDHEQYF. CDR3 DNA sequence: TGTGCCAGTAGTATCTCGGGGGAGGATCACGAGCAGTACTTC.

The rearrangement links TRBV7-6 to TRBJ1-2; 8 bases line up with TRBD1. The length of the CDR3 is 15 residues. Trimming cost V 3 bases and J 6 bases; bases outside gene matches: 9. Germline loops: CDR1 SGHVS, CDR2 FNYEAQ. The CDR3: CASSFHCQGANGYTF. CDR3 sequence (DNA): TGTGCCAGCAGCTTTCATTGTCAGGGGGCGAATGGCTACACCTTC.

This clone has more than one count but fewer than ten. The CDR3 coding sequence is TGCAGCGTTGAAGGCAGGGACTACGAGCAGTACTTC. Translated: CSVEGRDYEQYF. The genes are TRBV29-1 and TRBJ2-7; a possible D gene is TRBD1 (5 bases). This CDR3 contains 12 residues. Per germline, CDR1 SQVTM and CDR2 ANQGSEA. V was pared by 1 base and J by 3 bases, with 7 bases between.

This sequence joins TRBV24-1 and TRBJ2-5; 9 bases align to TRBD2. The CDR3 extends over 16 amino acids. J lost 5 bases, V lost 5 bases, and 11 bases had no gene match. Germline assignment: CDR1 KGHDR and CDR2 SFDVKD. The CDR3 region is CATSGIQRGAGETQYF. The CDR3 bases are TGTGCCACCAGTGGAATCCAGCGGGGGGCCGGGGAGACCCAGTACTTC.

This clone was counted a single time. J is TRBJ2-1 and V is TRBV2, with TRBD2 matching 7 bases. CDR1 and CDR2 (germline): SNHLY, FYNNEI. This CDR3 comprises 16 residues. With V trimmed by 7 bases and J by 4 bases, 13 bases remained unmatched. The CDR3 bases are TGTGCCAGCAATTTAAAAGGGGAGGGGATTTACAATGAGCAGTTCTTC. It yields the protein CASNLKGEGIYNEQFF.

The rearrangement uses TRBV5-5 and TRBJ2-7; D might be TRBD2 (6 bases). Germline V CDR1 and CDR2: SGHKS, YYEKEE (reference sequence). The CDR3 runs to 15 residues. V lost 3 bases to trimming and J lost 4 bases, with 17 bases between them. The CDR3 nucleotides read TGTGCCAGCAGCTCCCCGGAGGGTATCTCATACGAGCAGTACTTC. Its protein is CASSSPEGISYEQYF.

The V call is TRBV29-1, the J call TRBJ2-1, with D possibly TRBD1 on 5 matching bases. CDR1 and CDR2 (germline): SQVTM, ANQGSEA. The V gene lost 6 bases and the J gene lost 6 bases, with 15 bases spanning the gap. The CDR3 spans 13 residues. CDR3 sequence reads: CSVFRGWGNEQFF. The DNA of the CDR3 is TGCAGCGTGTTTAGGGGTTGGGGCAATGAGCAGTTCTTC.

This chain's CDR3 is CASRRQEISYEQYV. The CDR3, as DNA: TGTGCCAGCAGACGACAGGAGATCTCCTACGAGCAGTACGTC. The V call is TRBV6-5, the J call TRBJ2-7; possible D gene TRBD1, 6 bases. The length of the CDR3 is 14 residues. Looked up from germline, CDR1 is MNHEY and CDR2 is SVGAGI. V dropped 6 bases and J dropped 0 bases, with 12 bases sitting between them.

J is TRBJ1-2 and V is TRBV4-1; 9 bases agree with TRBD1. The length of the CDR3 is 14 residues. Germline values: CDR1 MGHRA, CDR2 YSYEKL. The V and J ends lost 0 bases and 4 bases, in that order; junction bases with no gene match: 0. CDR3 in amino acids: CASSQEDRGYGYTF. The CDR3 DNA sequence: TGCGCCAGCAGCCAAGAGGACAGGGGCTATGGCTACACCTTC.

J is TRBJ1-2 and V is TRBV19, with a weak D call TRBD1 (6 bases). This CDR3 is built from 14 residues. The germline CDR1 and CDR2 sequences are LNHDA and SQIVND (reference sequence). Trimming left V 5 bases short and J 7 bases short, with 17 bases between. The CDR3 reads CASSVGTFQGGYTF. As DNA, the CDR3 is TGTGCCAGTAGTGTCGGGACATTTCAAGGTGGCTACACCTTC.

The sample holds a few counts of this clone. The chain employs TRBV5-5 and TRBJ1-2; 8 positions match TRBD1. The CDR3 loop spans 14 amino acids. V lost 4 bases, J lost 8 bases, and 10 bases stayed unmatched. CDR1 SGHKS and CDR2 YYEKEE come from the germline V gene (reference sequence). CDR3 loop: CASSLDRATMGYTF. CDR3 bases: TGTGCCAGCAGCCTGGACAGGGCCACTATGGGCTACACCTTC.

The chain has TRBV12-3 or TRBV12-4 and TRBJ2-7; no reliable D call. The V gene lost 5 bases and the J gene lost 3 bases, with 11 bases spanning the gap. CDR3 size: 13 residues. CDR3 nucleotides: TGTGCCAGCAGTCCAAGCTACGGCTACGAGCAGTACGTC. It codes for CASSPSYGYEQYV.

V usage is TRBV28 and J usage is TRBJ1-5; the D gene is possibly TRBD1 (6 bases). Trimming pared 3 bases from V and 6 bases from J, leaving 24 bases between. The CDR3 runs to 18 residues. Germline CDR1 is MDHEN and CDR2 is SYDVKM. The CDR3 spells CASSFLAVVLQGSQPQHF. The CDR3 DNA is TGTGCCAGCAGTTTTTTGGCTGTTGTCTTACAGGGTAGTCAGCCCCAGCATTTT.

The chain recombines TRBV11-2 with TRBJ1-1; D not resolved. The CDR3 is 13 amino acids. The V gene lost 3 bases and the J gene lost 8 bases, with 13 bases spanning the gap. Germline-derived CDR1 and CDR2 are SGHAT and FQNNGV. CDR3 coding DNA: TGTGCCAGCAGCTTTCGGGGTTTCGGGGAAGCTTTCTTT. It translates to CASSFRGFGEAFF.

This chain uses TRBV27 with TRBJ1-6; TRBD1 matches 10 bases. From germline, CDR1 is MNHEY and CDR2 SMNVEV (reference sequence). There are 15 residues in the CDR3. With V trimmed by 5 bases and J by 8 bases, 6 bases remained unmatched. CDR3 loop: CASSAGTGVYSPLHF. The DNA for the CDR3 is TGTGCCAGCAGTGCGGGGACAGGGGTGTATTCACCCCTCCACTTT.